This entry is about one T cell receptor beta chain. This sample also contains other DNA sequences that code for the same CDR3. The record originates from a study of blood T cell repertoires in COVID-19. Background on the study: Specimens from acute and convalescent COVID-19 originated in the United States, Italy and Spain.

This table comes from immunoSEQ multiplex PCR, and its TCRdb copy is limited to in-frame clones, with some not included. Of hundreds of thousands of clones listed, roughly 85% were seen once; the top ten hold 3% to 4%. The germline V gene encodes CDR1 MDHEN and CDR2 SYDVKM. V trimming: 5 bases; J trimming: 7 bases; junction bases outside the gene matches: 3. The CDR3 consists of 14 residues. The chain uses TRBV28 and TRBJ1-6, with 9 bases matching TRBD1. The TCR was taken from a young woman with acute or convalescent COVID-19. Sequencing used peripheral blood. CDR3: CASSPGQGNSPLHF. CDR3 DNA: TGTGCCAGCAGTCCGGGACAGGGAAATTCACCCCTCCACTTT.